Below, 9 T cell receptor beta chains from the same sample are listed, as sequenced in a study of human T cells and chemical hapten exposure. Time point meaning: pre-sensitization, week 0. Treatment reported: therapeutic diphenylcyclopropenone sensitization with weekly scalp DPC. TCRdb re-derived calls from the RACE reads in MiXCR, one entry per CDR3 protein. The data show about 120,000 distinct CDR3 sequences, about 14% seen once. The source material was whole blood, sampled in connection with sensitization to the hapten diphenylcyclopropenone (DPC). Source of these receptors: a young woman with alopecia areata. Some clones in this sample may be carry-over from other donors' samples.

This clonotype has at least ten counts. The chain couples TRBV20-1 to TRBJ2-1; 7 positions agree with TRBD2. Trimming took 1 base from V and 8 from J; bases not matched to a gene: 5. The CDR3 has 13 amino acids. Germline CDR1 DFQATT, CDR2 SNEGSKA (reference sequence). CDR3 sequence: CSARGWGGDEQFF. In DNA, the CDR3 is TGCAGTGCTAGAGGGTGGGGAGGGGATGAGCAGTTCTTC.

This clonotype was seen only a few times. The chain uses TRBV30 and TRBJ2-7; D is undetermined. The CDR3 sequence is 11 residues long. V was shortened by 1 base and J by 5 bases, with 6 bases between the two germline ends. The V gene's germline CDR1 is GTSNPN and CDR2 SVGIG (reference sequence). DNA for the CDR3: TGTGCCTGGAGTGCCAAAAACGAGCAGTACTTC. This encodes CAWSAKNEQYF.

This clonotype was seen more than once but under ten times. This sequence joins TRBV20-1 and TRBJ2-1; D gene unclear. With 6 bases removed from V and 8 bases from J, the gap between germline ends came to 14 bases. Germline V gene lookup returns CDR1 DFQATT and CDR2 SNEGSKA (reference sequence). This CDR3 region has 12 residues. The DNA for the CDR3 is TGCAGTGCCGTCCTCCTCGGCGATGAGCAGTTCTTC. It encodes CSAVLLGDEQFF.

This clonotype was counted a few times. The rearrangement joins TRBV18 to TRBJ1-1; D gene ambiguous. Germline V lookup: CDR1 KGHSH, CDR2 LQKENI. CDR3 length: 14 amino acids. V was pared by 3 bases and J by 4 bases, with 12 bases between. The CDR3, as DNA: TGTGCCAGCTCACCCATCCCCGAGGGCACTGAAGCTTTCTTT. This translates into CASSPIPEGTEAFF.

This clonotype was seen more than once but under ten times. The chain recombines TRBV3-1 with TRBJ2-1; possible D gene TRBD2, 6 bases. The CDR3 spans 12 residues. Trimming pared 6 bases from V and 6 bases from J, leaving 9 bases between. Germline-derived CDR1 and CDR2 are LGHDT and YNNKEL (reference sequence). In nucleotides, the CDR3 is TGTGCCAGCAGGCGGGGTAGCAATGAGCAGTTCTTC. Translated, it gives CASRRGSNEQFF.

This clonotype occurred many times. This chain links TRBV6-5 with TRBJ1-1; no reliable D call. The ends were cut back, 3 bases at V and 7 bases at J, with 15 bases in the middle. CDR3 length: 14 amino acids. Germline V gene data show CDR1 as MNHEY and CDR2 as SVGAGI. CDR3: CASSYEAGRSEAFF. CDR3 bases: TGTGCCAGCAGTTATGAGGCCGGGCGGAGTGAAGCTTTCTTT.

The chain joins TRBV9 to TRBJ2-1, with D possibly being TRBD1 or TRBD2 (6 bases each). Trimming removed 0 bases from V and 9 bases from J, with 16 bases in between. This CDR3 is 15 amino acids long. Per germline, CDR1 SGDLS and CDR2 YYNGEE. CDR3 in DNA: TGTGCCAGCAGCGTAGCGTGGGGGGCCCCCGGTGAGCAGTTCTTC. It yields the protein CASSVAWGAPGEQFF.

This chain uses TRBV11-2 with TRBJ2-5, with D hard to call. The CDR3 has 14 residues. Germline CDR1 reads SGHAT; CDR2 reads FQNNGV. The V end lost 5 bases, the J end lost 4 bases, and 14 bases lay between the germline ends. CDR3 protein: CASSPTRLAETQYF. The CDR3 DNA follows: TGTGCCAGCAGCCCCACCCGGTTGGCAGAGACCCAGTACTTC.

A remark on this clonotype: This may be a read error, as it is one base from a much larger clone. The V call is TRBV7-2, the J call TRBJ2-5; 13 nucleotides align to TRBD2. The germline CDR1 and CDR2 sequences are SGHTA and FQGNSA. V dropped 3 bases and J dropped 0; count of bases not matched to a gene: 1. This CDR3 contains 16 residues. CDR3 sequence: CASSLGTSGDQETQYF. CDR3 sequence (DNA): TGTGCCAGCAGCTTGGGGACTAGCGGGGACCAAGAGACCCAGTACTTC.